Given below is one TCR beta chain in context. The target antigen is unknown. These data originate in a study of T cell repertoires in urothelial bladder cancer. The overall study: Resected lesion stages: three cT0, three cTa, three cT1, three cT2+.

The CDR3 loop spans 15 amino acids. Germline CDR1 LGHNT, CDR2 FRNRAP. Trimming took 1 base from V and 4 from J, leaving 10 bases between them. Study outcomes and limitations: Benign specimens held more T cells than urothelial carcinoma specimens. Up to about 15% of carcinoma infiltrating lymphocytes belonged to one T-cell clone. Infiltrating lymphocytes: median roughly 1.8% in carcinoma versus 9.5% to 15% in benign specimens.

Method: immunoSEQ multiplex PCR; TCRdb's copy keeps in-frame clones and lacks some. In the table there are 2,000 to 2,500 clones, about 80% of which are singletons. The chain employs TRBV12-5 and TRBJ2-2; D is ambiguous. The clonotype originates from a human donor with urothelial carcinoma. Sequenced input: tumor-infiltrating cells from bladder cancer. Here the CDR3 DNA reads TGTGCTAGTGGTTTGGGCAGCAACCCCACCGGGGAGCTGTTTTTT. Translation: CASGLGSNPTGELFF. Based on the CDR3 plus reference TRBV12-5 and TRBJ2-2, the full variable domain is DARVTQTPRHKVTEMGQEVTMRCQPILGHNTVFWYRQTMMQGLELLAYFRNRAPLDDSGMPKDRFSAEMPDATLATLKIQPSEPRDSAVYFCASGLGSNPTGELFFGEGSRLTVL.